These 32 T cell receptor beta chains were all obtained from the same sample, sequenced in a study of Ad26.COV2.S vaccination and SARS-CoV-2 variants. TCRdb keeps only in-frame clones here, not all; method: immunoSEQ multiplex PCR. The sample has 400,000 to 450,000 clones; about 93% are singletons. Treatment meaning: over 15 received Ad26.COV2.S at low or high dose, single or two shots; several received placebo; per-sample allocation not given. All samples were drawn on day 63, counting from the first vaccine or placebo injection. Sequencing was performed on peripheral blood, taken in a trial of Ad26.COV2.S vaccine versus placebo. Receptors originate from a person aged 18-65 years who received the Ad26.COV2.S COVID-19 vaccine or a placebo.

This clone appeared a few times. The chain recombines TRBV5-6 with TRBJ1-5; 9 bases match TRBD1. After removal of 4 bases from V and 7 bases from J, the junction contained 9 bases not matched to a gene. Germline lookup yields CDR1 SGHDT and CDR2 YYEEEE. This CDR3 spans 15 amino acids. The CDR3 region is CASSATGGIGQPQHF. For the CDR3, the DNA is TGTGCCAGCAGCGCGACAGGGGGAATAGGGCAGCCCCAGCATTTT.

The V and J genes are TRBV2 and TRBJ1-1; 9 bases fit TRBD1. This CDR3 is built from 15 residues. Germline CDR1 is SNHLY and CDR2 is FYNNEI. The junction had 6 bases not matched to a gene; V was cut back by 3 bases and J by 4 bases. The CDR3 here is CASSEGQGKGTEAFF. CDR3 sequence (DNA): TGTGCCAGCAGTGAGGGACAGGGTAAAGGCACTGAAGCTTTCTTT.

The DNA of the CDR3 is TGTGCCAGCTCACCACCCGGCTGGAGCGAGCAGTACTTC. Protein product: CASSPPGWSEQYF. The V gene is TRBV18, the J gene TRBJ2-7; D not certain. CDR1 KGHSH and CDR2 LQKENI come from the germline V gene. V was cut by 0 bases and J by 6 bases, with 9 bases left in between. This CDR3 contains 13 residues.

The V gene is TRBV5-4, the J gene TRBJ2-5; D call uncertain. Germline CDR1 SGHNT, CDR2 YYREEE (reference sequence). V was trimmed by 0 bases and J by 5 bases, leaving 11 bases between them. CDR3 size: 14 residues. The CDR3 nucleotides read TGTGCCAGCAGCTTGGTTGGGCGGCGGGAGACCCAGTACTTC. Encoded protein: CASSLVGRRETQYF.

Turning to this clone: Other DNA sequences in the same sample also yield this CDR3. The rearrangement uses TRBV18 and TRBJ1-5; D remains ambiguous. Looked up from germline, CDR1 is KGHSH and CDR2 is LQKENI. V was trimmed by 1 base and J by 4 bases, leaving 5 bases between them. This CDR3 spans 13 amino acids. CDR3 loop: CASSPQENQPQHF. The DNA of the CDR3 is TGTGCCAGCTCACCACAGGAGAATCAGCCCCAGCATTTT.

The chain recombines TRBV28 with TRBJ1-4, with 7 bases identical to TRBD1. The CDR3 length is 15 residues. CDR1 is MDHEN, CDR2 SYDVKM, per germline. With 6 bases clipped from V and 2 bases from J, the junction kept 6 bases outside the gene matches. CDR3 protein: CASSLGGRTNEKLFF. The CDR3, as DNA: TGTGCCAGCAGCCTAGGGGGCAGGACTAATGAAAAACTGTTTTTT.

V usage is TRBV30 and J usage is TRBJ1-2; D uncertain. The V and J ends lost 2 bases and 0 bases respectively, with 13 bases between them. The CDR3 has 15 residues. The germline CDR1 and CDR2 sequences are GTSNPN and SVGIG (reference sequence). CDR3 region: CAWSKIREANYGYTF. CDR3 DNA: TGTGCCTGGAGTAAAATTCGGGAAGCTAACTATGGCTACACCTTC.

The chain uses TRBV5-1 and TRBJ1-1, with D possibly TRBD1 on 5 matching bases. V gave up 0 bases and J gave up 6 bases, with 9 bases separating them. The CDR3 extends over 13 amino acids. From germline, CDR1 is SGHRS and CDR2 YFSETQ. CDR3 sequence reads: CASSLGGESEAFF. CDR3 nucleotide sequence: TGCGCCAGCAGCTTGGGAGGGGAATCTGAAGCTTTCTTT.

The chain has TRBV15 and TRBJ1-4; the D is unclear. V was shortened by 0 bases and J by 0 bases, with 8 bases between the two germline ends. In germline, CDR1 is LNHNV, CDR2 YYDKDF (reference sequence). The CDR3 sequence is 16 residues long. In DNA form, the CDR3 reads TGTGCCACCAGCAGAGAGCGGGGAGCAACTAATGAAAAACTGTTTTTT. Protein sequence: CATSRERGATNEKLFF.

The chain joins TRBV20-1 to TRBJ2-6; possible D gene TRBD2, 5 bases. The CDR3 runs 16 residues. V was shortened by 3 bases and J by 0 bases, with 12 bases between the two germline ends. Germline assignment: CDR1 DFQATT and CDR2 SNEGSKA (reference sequence). This CDR3 reads CSASAEVISGANVLTF. In DNA, the CDR3 is TGCAGTGCTAGTGCGGAGGTAATCTCTGGGGCCAACGTCCTGACTTTC.

The chain recombines TRBV30 with TRBJ1-3; D is uncertain. The germline V gene has CDR1 GTSNPN and CDR2 SVGIG (reference sequence). V dropped 0 bases and J dropped 6 bases, with 6 bases sitting between them. This CDR3 region has 12 residues. DNA for the CDR3: TGTGCCTGGAGTGTCGGAGAAAACACCATATATTTT. It yields the protein CAWSVGENTIYF.

The chain employs TRBV19 and TRBJ2-3, with 10 bases that match TRBD2. This CDR3 contains 14 residues. The ends lost 5 bases at V and 5 bases at J; junction bases unmatched: 4. The germline V gene encodes CDR1 LNHDA and CDR2 SQIVND (reference sequence). The CDR3 protein is CASSLSGGQDTQYF. The CDR3 DNA sequence: TGTGCCAGTAGTCTTAGCGGGGGGCAAGATACGCAGTATTTT. Complete variable domain (other parts from reference TRBV19 and TRBJ2-3): DGGITQSPKYLFRKEGQNVTLSCEQNLNHDAMYWYRQDPGQGLRLIYYSQIVNDFQKGDIAEGYSVSREKKESFPLTVTSAQKNPTAFYLCASSLSGGQDTQYFGPGTRLTVL.

This chain connects TRBV27 to TRBJ2-7; unclear D gene. Looked up from germline, CDR1 is MNHEY and CDR2 is SMNVEV (reference sequence). The CDR3 spans 13 residues. Trimming took off 2 bases at V and 5 bases at J, with 10 bases between the two ends. CDR3 in DNA: TGTGCCAGCAGTTTAGGCAATTTAAACGAGCAGTACTTC. This translates into CASSLGNLNEQYF.

This chain links TRBV21-1 with TRBJ2-1; the D call in the table, TRBD2, was not verified against the DNA. TRBV21-1 is recorded as a pseudogene. CDR3 size: 20 residues. This CDR3 reads CASSKVGTSVSSGFYNEQFF. The CDR3 region has the DNA TGTGCCAGCAGCAAAGTCGGGACTAGCGTTTCATCGGGTTTCTACAATGAGCAGTTCTTC.

The rearrangement links TRBV19 to TRBJ1-1, with D perhaps matching TRBD1 (6 bases). This CDR3 has 16 residues. Trimming shortened V by 0 bases and J by 5 bases, and 16 bases separated the two germline ends. Per germline, CDR1 LNHDA and CDR2 SQIVND (reference sequence). For the CDR3, the DNA is TGTGCCAGTAGTATAGATCCGAGAACAGGGAGGACTGAAGCTTTCTTT. The encoded protein is CASSIDPRTGRTEAFF.

The rearrangement uses TRBV2 and TRBJ2-1; 12 positions agree with TRBD1. The germline CDR1 and CDR2 sequences are SNHLY and FYNNEI. Losses at the gene ends were 11 bases for V and 4 bases for J; bases not matched to a gene: 3. The CDR3 has 13 residues. The CDR3 DNA follows: TGTGCCGGGACAGGGGGCAAGTACAATGAGCAGTTCTTC. This codes for CAGTGGKYNEQFF. Supplemented by reference TRBV2 and TRBJ2-1, the full variable domain reads EPEVTQTPSHQVTQMGQEVILRCVPISNHLYFYWYRQILGQKVEFLVSFYNNEISEKSEIFDDQFSVERPDGSNFTLKIRSTKLEDSAMYFCAGTGGKYNEQFFGPGTRLTVL.

CDR3 in DNA: TGTGCCAGCAGCTTAGAGGGTTTCGCGGGTGGGGCCTTCTACAATGAGCAGTTCTTC. As protein: CASSLEGFAGGAFYNEQFF. The chain has TRBV7-8 and TRBJ2-1, with D perhaps matching TRBD1 or TRBD2 (5 bases each). CDR1 is SGHVS, CDR2 FQNEAQ, per germline. The CDR3 totals 19 residues. V dropped 1 base and J dropped 3 bases, with 22 bases sitting between them.

J is TRBJ2-3 and V is TRBV5-1, with D perhaps matching TRBD2 (5 bases). Germline V gene lookup returns CDR1 SGHRS and CDR2 YFSETQ. This CDR3 is 16 amino acids long. The V end was cut by 4 bases, the J end by 0 bases, with 15 bases between. In DNA form, the CDR3 reads TGCGCCAGCAGCCGTGAAAGCGGACCCAGCACAGATACGCAGTATTTT. This encodes CASSRESGPSTDTQYF.

This clone was counted once. The V call is TRBV19, the J call TRBJ1-1; 7 bases are a match to TRBD1. The CDR3 runs to 14 residues. V gave up 2 bases and J gave up 11 bases; unmatched junction bases: 11. CDR1 is LNHDA and CDR2 is SQIVND in the germline V gene (reference sequence). CDR3 bases: TGTGCCAGTAGTATATTGTCTAACAGGGGAACGGCTTTCTTT. Encoded protein: CASSILSNRGTAFF.

CDR3 in amino acids: CARVPGQFEKLFF. The CDR3 bases are TGCGCCAGGGTACCGGGACAGTTCGAAAAACTGTTTTTT. The V gene is TRBV4-3, the J gene TRBJ1-4, with TRBD1 matching over 7 bases. This CDR3 contains 13 residues. V shed 9 bases, J shed 8 bases, and the junction held 9 bases outside the gene matches. Germline lookup yields CDR1 LGHNA and CDR2 YSLEER.

The chain employs TRBV5-1 and TRBJ2-5; 12 nucleotides align to TRBD2. The V gene's germline CDR1 is SGHRS and CDR2 YFSETQ. V lost 3 bases and J lost 5; bases outside the gene matches: 5. CDR3 length: 15 amino acids. CDR3 region: CASSSTSGRLETQYF. CDR3 DNA sequence: TGCGCCAGCAGCTCCACTAGCGGGAGGCTGGAGACCCAGTACTTC.

The chain recombines TRBV13 with TRBJ1-2; no clear D gene. Per the germline V gene, CDR1 is PRHDT and CDR2 is FYEKMQ (reference sequence). V lost 1 base to trimming and J lost 4 bases, with 13 bases between them. This CDR3 has 15 amino acids. CDR3 sequence (DNA): TGTGCCAGCAGCTTAGTACGTCAAAACCTCTATGGCTACACCTTC. Its translation is CASSLVRQNLYGYTF.

The chain joins TRBV10-3 to TRBJ2-1; 12 nucleotides align to TRBD2. The CDR3 has 16 amino acids. Germline CDR1 ENHRY, CDR2 SYGVKD. Trimming cost V 7 bases and J 0 bases; bases outside gene matches: 4. The CDR3 sequence: CAIMTSGGSSYNEQFF. Written as DNA, the CDR3 is TGTGCCATCATGACTAGCGGGGGAAGCTCCTACAATGAGCAGTTCTTC.

This clone has more than one count but fewer than ten. The chain has TRBV5-8 and TRBJ2-7, with TRBD1 as a possible D gene (6 bases). CDR3 size: 16 residues. CDR1 and CDR2 (germline): SGHTS, YDEGEE. V lost 2 bases and J 1 base, leaving 16 bases between the germline ends. The CDR3 sequence: CASSLSTGPGSYEQYF. The CDR3 nucleotides are TGTGCCAGCAGCTTATCTACAGGGCCTGGTTCCTACGAGCAGTACTTC.

The rearrangement joins TRBV25-1 to TRBJ2-5; D may be TRBD1 (5 bases). Germline V gene sequence: CDR1 MGHDK, CDR2 SYGVNS. Trimming removed 1 base from V and 1 base from J, with 16 bases in between. CDR3 length: 17 amino acids. In DNA, the CDR3 is TGTGCCAGCAGTGAATTGAGGCAGGGTGGGGCCCAAGAGACCCAGTACTTC. Translating it yields CASSELRQGGAQETQYF.

The chain carries TRBV5-1 and TRBJ1-4; D gene ambiguous. There are 16 residues in the CDR3. CDR1 is SGHRS, CDR2 YFSETQ, per germline. With 5 bases removed from V and 0 bases from J, the gap between germline ends came to 14 bases. The CDR3 DNA follows: TGCGCCAGCAGAGCCCGGACGGAAGCAACTAATGAAAAACTGTTTTTT. Its protein product is CASRARTEATNEKLFF.

In this sample, this clone turned up once. The J gene is TRBJ2-3, the V gene TRBV12-3 or TRBV12-4; D is uncertain. V lost 5 bases and J lost 4, with 7 bases in between. The CDR3 is made up of 12 amino acids. CDR3 in amino acids: CASSRTADTQYF. Here the CDR3 DNA reads TGTGCCAGCAGTCGGACCGCAGATACGCAGTATTTT.

The genes are TRBV30 and TRBJ1-2; 9 positions match TRBD1. From germline, CDR1 is GTSNPN and CDR2 SVGIG (reference sequence). The CDR3 length is 15 residues. V lost 2 bases, J lost 4 bases, and 8 bases stayed unmatched. The DNA for the CDR3 is TGTGCCTGGAGTTCCAAACAGGGGGCCTCCTATGGCTACACCTTC. It specifies CAWSSKQGASYGYTF.

V usage is TRBV10-2 and J usage is TRBJ1-1, with 7 bases matching TRBD1. V dropped 7 bases and J dropped 5; count of bases not matched to a gene: 10. The CDR3 extends over 14 amino acids. CDR1 is WSHSY and CDR2 is SAAADI in the germline V gene. The CDR3 DNA reads TGCGCCAGCACCATGGACAGGTATGGAACTGAAGCTTTCTTT. It encodes CASTMDRYGTEAFF.

This sequence joins TRBV4-1 and TRBJ2-7, with TRBD2 matching 8 bases. CDR1 is MGHRA, CDR2 YSYEKL, per germline. The V and J ends lost 1 base and 5 bases, in that order; junction bases with no gene match: 4. This CDR3 comprises 14 residues. CDR3 bases: TGCGCCAGCAGCCAAGGGTTCGGGGGGGACGAGCAGTACTTC. This sequence encodes CASSQGFGGDEQYF.

The chain joins TRBV5-1 to TRBJ2-1; 7 positions match TRBD2. The J segment lost 3 bases and the V segment lost 0 bases, leaving 3 bases of the junction unmatched. CDR1 and CDR2 from the germline V gene are SGHRS and YFSETQ. CDR3 length equals 15 residues. This chain's CDR3 is CASSLGAGIYNEQFF. For the CDR3, the DNA is TGCGCCAGCAGCTTGGGAGCGGGGATCTACAATGAGCAGTTCTTC.

The chain recombines TRBV19 with TRBJ1-2, with a possible D match to TRBD1 (6 bases). The germline V gene has CDR1 LNHDA and CDR2 SQIVND (reference sequence). The CDR3 has 13 amino acids. Trimming left V 3 bases short and J 4 bases short, with 9 bases between. The DNA of the CDR3 is TGTGCCAGTAGTATGGGACAATTCTATGGCTACACCTTC. Its protein product is CASSMGQFYGYTF. The whole variable domain, filled in from reference TRBV19 and TRBJ1-2, reads DGGITQSPKYLFRKEGQNVTLSCEQNLNHDAMYWYRQDPGQGLRLIYYSQIVNDFQKGDIAEGYSVSREKKESFPLTVTSAQKNPTAFYLCASSMGQFYGYTFGSGTRLTVV.